This entry lists 23 T cell receptor beta chains sequenced from one sample in a study of T cell responses to AZD1222 COVID-19 vaccine. Profiled with immunoSEQ multiplex PCR; TCRdb holds only in-frame clones, not every one. The repertoire holds tens of thousands of clones, with nearly 90% as singletons. The source material was peripheral blood, sampled on day 0 of AZD1222 vaccination. Receptors were obtained from an adult in good health.

The table lists this clone with a few counts. The gene calls are TRBV7-2 and TRBJ1-2; no clear D gene. Germline lookup yields CDR1 SGHTA and CDR2 FQGNSA. CDR3 length: 13 amino acids. Deletions cut 3 bases from V and 6 bases from J, with 11 bases between. The DNA of the CDR3 is TGTGCCAGCAGCTTGACACCCCAGGATGGCTACACCTTC. Protein: CASSLTPQDGYTF.

The chain is built from TRBV7-3 and TRBJ1-1, with D possibly TRBD1 on 5 matching bases. Germline CDR1 and CDR2: SGHTA and FQGTGA. The V and J ends lost 5 bases and 1 base respectively, with 11 bases between them. The CDR3 is 14 amino acids. In nucleotides, the CDR3 is TGTGCCAGCAGCCCGGGAGGGGAGAACACTGAAGCTTTCTTT. This sequence encodes CASSPGGENTEAFF.

The chain is built from TRBV6-5 and TRBJ1-4; 8 positions agree with TRBD1. The germline V gene has CDR1 MNHEY and CDR2 SVGAGI. The CDR3 loop spans 14 amino acids. The J segment lost 5 bases and the V segment lost 8 bases, leaving 7 bases of the junction unmatched. The CDR3 nucleotides read TGTGCCAGCGGTCAGACAGGGGTGAATGAAAAACTGTTTTTT. It encodes CASGQTGVNEKLFF.

The rearrangement links TRBV4-2 to TRBJ1-4, with D uncertain. Germline lookup yields CDR1 LGHNA and CDR2 YNFKEQ. Deletions cut 3 bases from V and 2 bases from J, with 10 bases between. This CDR3 spans 15 amino acids. CDR3 DNA: TGTGCCAGCAGCCAGGCGGACGGGACTAATGAAAAACTGTTTTTT. Protein: CASSQADGTNEKLFF.

This chain links TRBV15 with TRBJ2-7, with 9 bases that match TRBD2. Trimming cost V 6 bases and J 1 base; bases outside gene matches: 10. In germline, CDR1 is LNHNV, CDR2 YYDKDF (reference sequence). The CDR3 contains 16 residues. The CDR3 nucleotides are TGTGCCACCAGTGGGGCTAGCGGGGAGAATTCCTACGAGCAGTACTTC. Protein: CATSGASGENSYEQYF.

The gene calls are TRBV18 and TRBJ2-3, with TRBD1 identical over 8 bases. V gave up 0 bases and J gave up 0 bases; unmatched junction bases: 5. Germline loops: CDR1 KGHSH, CDR2 LQKENI. The CDR3 is made up of 17 amino acids. CDR3 in DNA: TGTGCCAGCTCACCACCAGGGACAGGCACTAGCACAGATACGCAGTATTTT. Protein product: CASSPPGTGTSTDTQYF.

Remarks on this clone: The identical CDR3 is also encoded by other nucleotide sequences in the sample. The chain employs TRBV18 and TRBJ1-1; 7 bases map to TRBD1. Germline CDR1 is KGHSH and CDR2 is LQKENI. V lost 2 bases, J lost 6 bases, and 0 bases stayed unmatched. The CDR3 is made up of 12 amino acids. CDR3 region: CASSPRGPEAFF. Written as DNA, the CDR3 is TGTGCCAGCTCACCAAGGGGGCCTGAAGCTTTCTTT.

The chain links TRBV5-1 to TRBJ2-3, with 9 bases matching TRBD2. Germline V gene data show CDR1 as SGHRS and CDR2 as YFSETQ. J gave up 12 bases and V 4 bases, and 12 bases lay outside the gene matches. The CDR3 loop spans 14 amino acids. CDR3 nucleotide sequence: TGCGCCAGCAGCCCCTCGGGCGGGGGGACTAGCCAGTATTTT. This encodes CASSPSGGGTSQYF.

V usage is TRBV7-8 and J usage is TRBJ1-4, with TRBD1 matching over 10 bases. The CDR3 is 16 amino acids. CDR1 and CDR2 (germline): SGHVS, FQNEAQ. With 4 bases clipped from V and 6 bases from J, the junction kept 8 bases outside the gene matches. The CDR3 DNA reads as TGTGCCAGCAGCTCTAGACGGGGGACAGGGGATGAAAAACTGTTTTTT. Protein product: CASSSRRGTGDEKLFF.

The rearrangement links TRBV7-8 to TRBJ2-7; TRBD1 matches at 7 bases. The length of the CDR3 is 16 residues. The trim removed 1 base at V and 0 bases at J, leaving 6 bases unmatched. The V gene's germline CDR1 is SGHVS and CDR2 FQNEAQ. In DNA, the CDR3 is TGTGCCAGCAGCTTAGAGTCCAGGGGGAGCTCCTACGAGCAGTACTTC. Translated: CASSLESRGSSYEQYF.

V and J are TRBV6-2 or TRBV6-3 and TRBJ1-1, with 8 bases fitting TRBD1. V shed 4 bases and J 1 base; nucleotides not matched to a gene: 5. The CDR3 has 15 residues. The germline CDR1 and CDR2 sequences are MNHEY and SVGEGT. The CDR3 here is CASSSPGQGNTEAFF. The CDR3 DNA is TGTGCCAGCAGTTCCCCCGGACAGGGGAACACTGAAGCTTTCTTT.

The V call is TRBV19, the J call TRBJ1-4; D unclear. CDR3 length: 14 residues. Per germline, CDR1 LNHDA and CDR2 SQIVND (reference sequence). Trimming cost V 5 bases and J 8 bases, with 15 bases left between them. In DNA, the CDR3 is TGTGCCAGTAGTGAACAGATCGCCACAGAAAAACTGTTTTTT. Protein sequence: CASSEQIATEKLFF.

This chain links TRBV5-5 with TRBJ2-7; 9 nucleotides agree with TRBD1. CDR1 SGHKS and CDR2 YYEKEE come from the germline V gene (reference sequence). The CDR3 sequence is 12 residues long. V lost 5 bases, J lost 5 bases, and 2 bases stayed unmatched. The CDR3 region is CASRRTGDEQYF. Here the CDR3 DNA reads TGTGCCAGCAGACGGACAGGGGACGAGCAGTACTTC.

The genes are TRBV27 and TRBJ2-3; tentative D call: TRBD1 (5 bases). The germline V gene has CDR1 MNHEY and CDR2 SMNVEV (reference sequence). This CDR3 region has 13 residues. The V end was cut by 7 bases, the J end by 5 bases, with 13 bases between. This chain's CDR3 is CASTLQGGDTQYF. CDR3 DNA: TGTGCCAGCACCCTTCAGGGCGGAGATACGCAGTATTTT.

This chain connects TRBV27 to TRBJ2-7; 10 positions agree with TRBD2. Germline loops: CDR1 MNHEY, CDR2 SMNVEV (reference sequence). The CDR3 spans 15 residues. V shed 2 bases, J shed 5 bases, and the junction held 6 bases outside the gene matches. The CDR3 sequence: CASSLGLAGAHEQYF. The CDR3 bases are TGTGCCAGCAGTTTAGGGCTAGCGGGAGCCCACGAGCAGTACTTC.

The chain has TRBV4-2 and TRBJ1-1; no firm D call. Germline V CDR1 and CDR2: LGHNA, YNFKEQ. CDR3 size: 15 residues. Between the trimmed V and J ends, which lost 1 base and 5 bases, there was a span of 14 bases. This CDR3 reads CASSQVRDSKTEAFF. The CDR3 coding sequence is TGTGCCAGCAGCCAAGTCCGGGATAGTAAAACTGAAGCTTTCTTT.

CDR3 loop: CASSPTILGGEQFF. CDR3 DNA: TGTGCCAGCAGCCCTACAATTTTGGGGGGGGAGCAGTTCTTC. The J gene is TRBJ2-1, the V gene TRBV5-4; 7 bases agree with TRBD2. The ends lost 4 bases at V and 10 bases at J; junction bases unmatched: 11. In germline, CDR1 is SGHNT, CDR2 YYREEE (reference sequence). CDR3 length: 14 amino acids. Looking up the rest from reference TRBV5-4 and TRBJ2-1 gives the full variable domain: ETGVTQSPTHLIKTRGQQVTLRCSSQSGHNTVSWYQQALGQGPQFIFQYYREEENGRGNFPPRFSGLQFPNYSSELNVNALELDDSALYLCASSPTILGGEQFFGPGTRLTVL.

The chain joins TRBV5-1 to TRBJ2-5; TRBD1 aligns across 9 bases. The CDR3 runs 15 residues. With 4 bases clipped from V and 1 base from J, the junction kept 5 bases outside the gene matches. CDR1 and CDR2 from the germline V gene are SGHRS and YFSETQ. The CDR3 DNA reads TGCGCCAGCAGCAGGGGACAGGGATCCCAAGAGACCCAGTACTTC. Protein product: CASSRGQGSQETQYF.

The V gene is TRBV7-2, the J gene TRBJ2-2, with D uncertain. Between the trimmed V and J ends, which lost 4 bases and 1 base, there was a span of 10 bases. Germline CDR1 SGHTA, CDR2 FQGNSA. The CDR3 length is 15 residues. The CDR3 loop is CASSSATRNTGELFF. The CDR3 region has the DNA TGTGCCAGCAGCTCTGCTACGCGGAACACCGGGGAGCTGTTTTTT. The full variable domain, its missing parts supplied by reference TRBV7-2 and TRBJ2-2, is GAGVSQSPSNKVTEKGKDVELRCDPISGHTALYWYRQSLGQGLEFLIYFQGNSAPDKSGLPSDRFSAERTGGSVSTLTIQRTQQEDSAVYLCASSSATRNTGELFFGEGSRLTVL.

The chain is built from TRBV7-2 and TRBJ1-4; D call uncertain. The CDR3 spans 16 residues. Trimming took 5 bases from V and 0 from J, leaving 13 bases between them. Germline V gives CDR1 SGHTA, CDR2 FQGNSA. DNA of the CDR3: TGTGCCAGCAGCCCCCCGAATCGGGCAACTAATGAAAAACTGTTTTTT. The encoded protein is CASSPPNRATNEKLFF. Full variable domain (missing parts from reference TRBV7-2 and TRBJ1-4): GAGVSQSPSNKVTEKGKDVELRCDPISGHTALYWYRQSLGQGLEFLIYFQGNSAPDKSGLPSDRFSAERTGGSVSTLTIQRTQQEDSAVYLCASSPPNRATNEKLFFGSGTQLSVL.

The chain joins TRBV18 to TRBJ1-1, with D unclear. The CDR3 is 12 residues long. The germline V gene encodes CDR1 KGHSH and CDR2 LQKENI. V was clipped by 6 bases and J by 3 bases, with 8 bases between them. CDR3 sequence reads: CASSVRDTEAFF. CDR3 coding DNA: TGTGCCAGCTCGGTCCGGGACACTGAAGCTTTCTTT.

This chain links TRBV11-2 with TRBJ2-3; D is undetermined. Per the germline V gene, CDR1 is SGHAT and CDR2 is FQNNGV. V was pared by 5 bases and J by 3 bases, with 6 bases between. CDR3 length: 12 amino acids. CDR3 bases: TGTGCCAGCAGCCTCGCAACAGATACGCAGTATTTT. Encoded protein: CASSLATDTQYF. The full variable domain, its missing parts supplied by reference TRBV11-2 and TRBJ2-3, is EAGVAQSPRYKIIEKRQSVAFWCNPISGHATLYWYQQILGQGPKLLIQFQNNGVVDDSQLPKDRFSAERLKGVDSTLKIQPAKLEDSAVYLCASSLATDTQYFGPGTRLTVL.

This sequence joins TRBV27 and TRBJ1-2; 7 nucleotides align to TRBD1. The CDR3 runs to 16 residues. Per the germline V gene, CDR1 is MNHEY and CDR2 is SMNVEV (reference sequence). V dropped 5 bases and J dropped 0; count of bases not matched to a gene: 9. The CDR3 protein is CASSPSGDSTNYGYTF. DNA for the CDR3: TGTGCCAGCAGTCCATCTGGGGACAGTACTAACTATGGCTACACCTTC.